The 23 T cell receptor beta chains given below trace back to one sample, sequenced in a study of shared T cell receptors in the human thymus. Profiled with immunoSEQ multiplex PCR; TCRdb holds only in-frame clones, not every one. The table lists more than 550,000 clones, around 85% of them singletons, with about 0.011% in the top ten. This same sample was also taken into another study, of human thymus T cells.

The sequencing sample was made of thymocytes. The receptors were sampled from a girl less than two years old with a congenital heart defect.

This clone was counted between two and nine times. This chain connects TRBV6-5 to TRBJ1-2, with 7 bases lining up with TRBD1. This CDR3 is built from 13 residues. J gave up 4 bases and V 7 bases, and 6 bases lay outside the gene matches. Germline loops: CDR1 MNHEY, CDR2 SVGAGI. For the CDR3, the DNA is TGTGCCAGCACTCGGGACAGTGGCTATGGCTACACCTTC. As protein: CASTRDSGYGYTF.

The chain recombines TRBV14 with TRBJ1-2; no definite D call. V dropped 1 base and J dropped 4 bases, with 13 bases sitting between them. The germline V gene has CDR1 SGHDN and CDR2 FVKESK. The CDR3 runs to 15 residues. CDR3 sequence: CASSQGQINPYGYTF. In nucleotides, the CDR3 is TGTGCCAGCAGCCAAGGCCAGATCAATCCCTATGGCTACACCTTC.

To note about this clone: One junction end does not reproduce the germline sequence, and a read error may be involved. The CDR3 sequence is CASSFFLYGQYF. The CDR3 nucleotides are TGTGCCAGCAGCTTCTTTTTGTACGGGCAGTACTTC. The chain joins TRBV7-9 to TRBJ2-7, with D uncertain. This CDR3 contains 12 residues. Germline CDR1 reads SEHNR; CDR2 reads FQNEAQ (reference sequence).

The CDR3 region has the DNA TGTGCCAGCAAAGAATACAGAGGGGGAGATACGCAGTATTTT. It specifies CASKEYRGGDTQYF. This chain uses TRBV25-1 with TRBJ2-3; weak D call: TRBD1 (6 bases). From germline, CDR1 is MGHDK and CDR2 SYGVNS. CDR3 length equals 14 residues. With 7 bases removed from V and 5 bases from J, the gap between germline ends came to 16 bases.

The CDR3 loop is CASNPLNTGEENTIYF. The CDR3 nucleotides read TGTGCCAGCAACCCCCTAAATACAGGAGAAGAAAACACCATATATTTT. The chain combines TRBV7-6 with TRBJ1-3, with D possibly TRBD1 on 5 matching bases. Germline CDR1 and CDR2: SGHVS and FNYEAQ. Trimming left V 7 bases short and J 6 bases short, with 22 bases between. The CDR3 runs 16 residues.

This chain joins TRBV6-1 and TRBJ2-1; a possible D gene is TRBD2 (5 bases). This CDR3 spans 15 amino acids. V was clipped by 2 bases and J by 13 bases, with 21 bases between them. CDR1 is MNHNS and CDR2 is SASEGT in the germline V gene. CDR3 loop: CASSERSVAGPEQFF. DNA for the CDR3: TGTGCCAGCAGTGAAAGGTCAGTTGCGGGCCCCGAACAGTTCTTC.

CDR3 sequence reads: CASSESWQEGYTEAFF. The CDR3 bases are TGTGCCAGCAGTGAAAGTTGGCAGGAAGGATACACTGAAGCTTTCTTT. V gene TRBV6-1 combines with J gene TRBJ1-1; no firm D call. The CDR3 spans 16 residues. Per germline, CDR1 MNHNS and CDR2 SASEGT. The germline V and J ends were trimmed by 2 bases and 3 bases, with 16 bases remaining between them.

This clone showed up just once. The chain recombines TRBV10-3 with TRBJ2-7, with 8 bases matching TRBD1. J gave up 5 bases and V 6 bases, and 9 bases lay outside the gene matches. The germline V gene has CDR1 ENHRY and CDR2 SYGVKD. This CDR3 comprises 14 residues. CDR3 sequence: CAIREPDRVHEQYF. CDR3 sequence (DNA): TGTGCCATCAGGGAACCGGACAGGGTACACGAGCAGTACTTC.

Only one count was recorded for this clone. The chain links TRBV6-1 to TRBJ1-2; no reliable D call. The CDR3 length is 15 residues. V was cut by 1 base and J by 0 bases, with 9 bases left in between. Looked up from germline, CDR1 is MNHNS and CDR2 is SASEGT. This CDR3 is CASSEVRGANYGYTF. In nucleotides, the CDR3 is TGTGCCAGCAGTGAAGTTCGGGGAGCTAACTATGGCTACACCTTC.

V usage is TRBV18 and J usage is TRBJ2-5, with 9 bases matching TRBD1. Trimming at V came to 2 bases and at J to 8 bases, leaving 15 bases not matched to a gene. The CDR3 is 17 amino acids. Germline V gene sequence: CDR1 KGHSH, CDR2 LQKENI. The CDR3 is CASSPTSRDRAGITQYF. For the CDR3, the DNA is TGTGCCAGCTCACCAACTTCCCGGGACAGGGCGGGAATAACCCAGTACTTC.

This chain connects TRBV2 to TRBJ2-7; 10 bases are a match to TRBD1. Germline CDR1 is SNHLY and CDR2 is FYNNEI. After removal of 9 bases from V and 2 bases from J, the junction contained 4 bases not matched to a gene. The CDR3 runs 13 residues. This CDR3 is CARAGQGAYEQYF. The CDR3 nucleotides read TGTGCCAGGGCAGGACAGGGGGCCTACGAGCAGTACTTC.

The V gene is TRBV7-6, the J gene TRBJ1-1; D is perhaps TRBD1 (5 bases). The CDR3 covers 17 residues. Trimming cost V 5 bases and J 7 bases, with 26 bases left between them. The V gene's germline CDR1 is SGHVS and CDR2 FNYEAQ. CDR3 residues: CASSPAGRRRGEGEAFF. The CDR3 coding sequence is TGTGCCAGCAGCCCCGCCGGCCGCCGGCGGGGGGAGGGTGAAGCTTTCTTT. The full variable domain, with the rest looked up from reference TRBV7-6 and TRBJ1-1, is GAGVSQSPRYKVTKRGQDVALRCDPISGHVSLYWYRQALGQGPEFLTYFNYEAQQDKSGLPNDRFSAERPEGSISTLTIQRTEQRDSAMYRCASSPAGRRRGEGEAFFGQGTRLTVV.

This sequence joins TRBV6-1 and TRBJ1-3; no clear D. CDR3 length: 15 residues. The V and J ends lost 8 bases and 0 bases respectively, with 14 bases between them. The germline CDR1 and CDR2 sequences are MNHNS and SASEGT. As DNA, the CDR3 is TGTGCCAGCTTCTACACGGCTAGCTCTGGAAACACCATATATTTT. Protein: CASFYTASSGNTIYF.

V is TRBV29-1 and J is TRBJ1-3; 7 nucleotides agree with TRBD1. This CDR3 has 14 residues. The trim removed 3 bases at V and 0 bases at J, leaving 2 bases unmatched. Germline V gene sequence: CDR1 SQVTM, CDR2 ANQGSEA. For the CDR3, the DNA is TGCAGCGTTGAGCACAGGGGCTCTGGAAACACCATATATTTT. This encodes CSVEHRGSGNTIYF.

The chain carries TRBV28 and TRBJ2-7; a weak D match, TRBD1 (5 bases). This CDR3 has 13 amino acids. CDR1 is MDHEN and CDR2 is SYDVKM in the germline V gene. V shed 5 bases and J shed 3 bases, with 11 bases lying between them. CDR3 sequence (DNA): TGTGCCAGCAGTGACGGACAAGTCTACGAGCAGTACTTC. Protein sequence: CASSDGQVYEQYF.

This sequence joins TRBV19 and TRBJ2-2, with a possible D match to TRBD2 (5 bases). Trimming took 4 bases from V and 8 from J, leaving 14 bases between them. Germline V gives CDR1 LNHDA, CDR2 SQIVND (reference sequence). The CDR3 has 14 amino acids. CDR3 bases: TGTGCCAGTAGTAAAGGAGGCAGAGCAGGGGAGCTGTTTTTT. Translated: CASSKGGRAGELFF.

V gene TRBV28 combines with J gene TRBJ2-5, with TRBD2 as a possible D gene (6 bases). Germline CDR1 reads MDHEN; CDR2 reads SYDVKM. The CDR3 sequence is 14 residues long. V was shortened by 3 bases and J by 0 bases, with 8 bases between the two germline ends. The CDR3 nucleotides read TGTGCCAGCAGTTTGAAGCGGGACCAAGAGACCCAGTACTTC. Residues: CASSLKRDQETQYF.

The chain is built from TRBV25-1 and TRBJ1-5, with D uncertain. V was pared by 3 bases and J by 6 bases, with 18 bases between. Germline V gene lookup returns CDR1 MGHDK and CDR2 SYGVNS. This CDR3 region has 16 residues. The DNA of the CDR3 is TGTGCCAGCAGTGATTCTGAGGATACCCCTGGTCAGCCCCAGCATTTT. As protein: CASSDSEDTPGQPQHF.

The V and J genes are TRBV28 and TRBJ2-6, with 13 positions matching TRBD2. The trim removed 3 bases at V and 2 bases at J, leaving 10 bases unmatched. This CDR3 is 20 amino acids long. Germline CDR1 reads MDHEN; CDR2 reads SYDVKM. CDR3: CASSFGSTSGGATGANVLTF. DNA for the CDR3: TGTGCCAGCAGTTTTGGTTCCACTAGCGGGGGGGCTACTGGGGCCAACGTCCTGACTTTC.

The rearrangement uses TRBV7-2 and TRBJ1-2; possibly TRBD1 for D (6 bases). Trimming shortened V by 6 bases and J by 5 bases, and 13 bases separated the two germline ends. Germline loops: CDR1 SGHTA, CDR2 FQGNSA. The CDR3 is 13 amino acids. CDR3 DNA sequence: TGTGCCAGCAGACTCACAGGGCGTTATGGCTACACCTTC. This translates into CASRLTGRYGYTF.

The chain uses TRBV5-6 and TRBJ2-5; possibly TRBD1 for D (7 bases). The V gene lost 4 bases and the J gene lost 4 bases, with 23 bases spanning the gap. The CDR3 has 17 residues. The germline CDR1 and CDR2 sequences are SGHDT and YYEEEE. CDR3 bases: TGTGCCAGCAGCCACCCAAGGTGGGGGGCAGGGGGAGAGACCCAGTACTTC. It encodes CASSHPRWGAGGETQYF.

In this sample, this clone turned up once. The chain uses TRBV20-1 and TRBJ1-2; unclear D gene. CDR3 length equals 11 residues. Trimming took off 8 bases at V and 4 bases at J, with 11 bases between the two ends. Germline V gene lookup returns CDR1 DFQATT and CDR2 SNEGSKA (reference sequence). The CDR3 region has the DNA TGCAGTACTATTGACACCTATGGCTACACCTTC. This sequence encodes CSTIDTYGYTF.

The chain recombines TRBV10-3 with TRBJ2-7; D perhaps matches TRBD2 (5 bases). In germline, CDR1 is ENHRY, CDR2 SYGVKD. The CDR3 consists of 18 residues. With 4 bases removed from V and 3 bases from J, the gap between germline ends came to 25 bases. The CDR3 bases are TGTGCCATCAGTGCCGACTTGAATCCTGGTACCCGGGACTACGAGCAGTACTTC. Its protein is CAISADLNPGTRDYEQYF.